Included here is one T cell receptor (beta chain) sequence, with context. Random hexamers primed reverse transcription of roughly 0.5 to 1 ug RNA. A single record per CDR3 protein comes from TCRdb applying MiXCR to the immunoSEQ multiplex PCR reads. The table lists about 180,000 distinct CDR3 sequences, around 94% of them singletons, with about 0.1% in the top ten. The entry originates in a study of CD8 T cells in Susac syndrome. The CDR3 runs 14 residues. V lost 3 bases and J lost 5, with 13 bases in between. Germline V lookup: CDR1 LNHDA, CDR2 SQIVND (reference sequence). The sample was CD4+ T cells from PBMCs. The J gene is TRBJ2-5, the V gene TRBV19; D is possibly TRBD1 or TRBD2 (5 bases each). The clonotype was recovered from a human donor with Susac syndrome. The CDR3 coding sequence is TGTGCCAGTAGTATTAGGCCCGGGGCGGAGACCCAGTACTTC. The encoded protein is CASSIRPGAETQYF.